This passage covers 20 T cell receptor beta chains from one sample sequenced in a study of OX40 agonist ivuxolimab in advanced cancers. The data were produced by immunoSEQ multiplex PCR, yet TCRdb's version contains in-frame clones alone and is incomplete. Of fewer than 80,000 clones listed, roughly 90% are singletons. The source material was CD4+ or CD8+ T cells sorted from blood, sampled in a trial of the OX40 agonist ivuxolimab. The receptors here all came from an adult with an advanced solid tumor such as melanoma, head and neck, liver or kidney cancer.

This clone is a singleton in its sample. The chain is built from TRBV7-2 and TRBJ1-1; 7 positions match TRBD1. V shed 2 bases and J 0 bases; nucleotides not matched to a gene: 3. The CDR3 consists of 15 residues. The germline V gene encodes CDR1 SGHTA and CDR2 FQGNSA. CDR3 sequence (DNA): TGTGCCAGCAGCTTAAGACAGGGCCTGAACACTGAAGCTTTCTTT. This codes for CASSLRQGLNTEAFF.

The chain carries TRBV28 and TRBJ1-5; 7 bases are shared with TRBD1. CDR1 is MDHEN, CDR2 SYDVKM, per germline. The V gene end was trimmed by 4 bases and the J gene end by 4 bases; junction bases not matched to a gene: 4. The length of the CDR3 is 14 residues. In DNA form, the CDR3 reads TGTGCCAGCAGTTCCGGGACAGTTAATCAGCCCCAGCATTTT. It translates to CASSSGTVNQPQHF. The variable domain in full, completed from reference TRBV28 and TRBJ1-5, reads DVKVTQSSRYLVKRTGEKVFLECVQDMDHENMFWYRQDPGLGLRLIYFSYDVKMKEKGDIPEGYSVSREKKERFSLILESASTNQTSMYLCASSSGTVNQPQHFGDGTRLSIL.

The sample holds a few counts of this clone. The chain links TRBV25-1 to TRBJ1-5; a possible D gene is TRBD1 (5 bases). The V gene's germline CDR1 is MGHDK and CDR2 SYGVNS. The CDR3 is 16 amino acids. V lost 4 bases and J 1 base, leaving 14 bases between the germline ends. CDR3 in amino acids: CASSGGVDTSNQPQHF. DNA of the CDR3: TGTGCCAGCAGTGGGGGCGTAGATACGAGCAATCAGCCCCAGCATTTT.

The chain couples TRBV28 to TRBJ2-1; D is undetermined. Germline V CDR1 and CDR2: MDHEN, SYDVKM. The CDR3 contains 12 residues. The germline V and J ends were trimmed by 8 bases and 6 bases, with 11 bases remaining between them. CDR3 in DNA: TGTGCCAGCCTCCATGTGGGCAATGAGCAGTTCTTC. Translated: CASLHVGNEQFF.

This sequence joins TRBV5-1 and TRBJ1-1, with unresolved D. V lost 0 bases and J 7 bases, leaving 10 bases between the germline ends. The CDR3 contains 13 residues. CDR1 SGHRS and CDR2 YFSETQ come from the germline V gene. The CDR3 is CASSLERVGEAFF. For the CDR3, the DNA is TGCGCCAGCAGCTTGGAAAGGGTGGGTGAAGCTTTCTTT.

The gene calls are TRBV5-1 and TRBJ1-3; a possible D gene is TRBD1 (5 bases). This CDR3 contains 19 residues. Germline values: CDR1 SGHRS, CDR2 YFSETQ. Trimming shortened V by 0 bases and J by 2 bases, and 21 bases separated the two germline ends. CDR3: CASSLVLRDAQLPGNTIYF. The CDR3 bases are TGCGCCAGCAGCTTGGTCCTCCGGGACGCACAACTCCCTGGAAACACCATATATTTT.

The chain employs TRBV5-6 and TRBJ1-2, with TRBD1 identical over 9 bases. Unmatched junction bases numbered 7, after V lost 5 bases and J lost 5 bases. The CDR3 length is 14 residues. Germline assignment: CDR1 SGHDT and CDR2 YYEEEE. CDR3 residues: CASSSTGTGYGYTF. In DNA, the CDR3 is TGTGCCAGCAGTTCCACCGGGACAGGGTATGGCTACACCTTC.

The chain couples TRBV30 to TRBJ2-7; TRBD2 matches 8 bases. V trimming: 3 bases; J trimming: 0 bases; junction bases outside the gene matches: 1. From germline, CDR1 is GTSNPN and CDR2 SVGIG (reference sequence). This CDR3 is 13 amino acids long. The CDR3 DNA follows: TGTGCCTGGAGCAGCGGGAGCTCCTACGAGCAGTACTTC. The encoded protein is CAWSSGSSYEQYF.

The chain couples TRBV6-4 to TRBJ2-2; TRBD2 might be the D (5 bases). Per germline, CDR1 MRHNA and CDR2 SNTAGT. The CDR3 length is 12 residues. Between the trimmed V and J ends, which lost 8 bases and 6 bases, there was a span of 10 bases. DNA for the CDR3: TGTGCCAGCCGGGATTGGGCCGGGGAGCTGTTTTTT. It translates to CASRDWAGELFF.

The J gene is TRBJ1-2, the V gene TRBV19; D remains ambiguous. CDR1 is LNHDA, CDR2 SQIVND, per germline (reference sequence). Trimming shortened V by 1 base and J by 3 bases, and 6 bases separated the two germline ends. The CDR3 is 13 residues long. Here the CDR3 reads CASSIGRDYGYTF. The CDR3 DNA follows: TGTGCCAGTAGTATAGGCCGGGACTATGGCTACACCTTC.

This clone was found once. V is TRBV20-1 and J is TRBJ1-1, with unresolved D. CDR1 DFQATT and CDR2 SNEGSKA come from the germline V gene (reference sequence). With 3 bases removed from V and 11 bases from J, the gap between germline ends came to 10 bases. This CDR3 is built from 10 residues. The CDR3 reads CSASQDWAFF. In nucleotides, the CDR3 is TGCAGTGCTAGCCAGGATTGGGCTTTCTTT.

This rearrangement joins TRBV30 to TRBJ1-4; the D is unclear. Per germline, CDR1 GTSNPN and CDR2 SVGIG (reference sequence). V lost 1 base and J lost 4, with 1 base in between. The CDR3 spans 11 residues. The CDR3 DNA is TGTGCCTGGAGTGATAATGAAAAACTGTTTTTT. The encoded protein is CAWSDNEKLFF. Looking up the rest from reference TRBV30 and TRBJ1-4 gives the full variable domain: SQTIHQWPATLVQPVGSPLSLECTVEGTSNPNLYWYRQAAGRGLQLLFYSVGIGQISSEVPQNLSASRPQDRQFILSSKKLLLSDSGFYLCAWSDNEKLFFGSGTQLSVL.

V and J are TRBV7-9 and TRBJ2-1, with 11 bases lining up with TRBD2. The CDR3 covers 18 residues. V lost 3 bases to trimming and J lost 1 base; unmatched junction nucleotides: 8. The germline V gene encodes CDR1 SEHNR and CDR2 FQNEAQ (reference sequence). CDR3 residues: CASSLPPRLAGSYNEQFF. The CDR3 DNA is TGTGCCAGCAGCTTGCCCCCACGACTAGCGGGGTCCTACAATGAGCAGTTCTTC.

The chain is built from TRBV7-2 and TRBJ2-7; tentatively, D is TRBD1 (6 bases). The CDR3 runs 15 residues. Germline V CDR1 and CDR2: SGHTA, FQGNSA. Trimming stripped 5 bases from V and 3 bases from J, with 17 bases between. In DNA, the CDR3 is TGTGCCAGCAGCGCACCCGGGACACGTATCTACGAGCAGTACTTC. Encoded protein: CASSAPGTRIYEQYF.

The rearrangement uses TRBV28 and TRBJ1-1; a weak D match, TRBD1 (6 bases). This CDR3 spans 13 amino acids. V shed 6 bases and J shed 8 bases, with 16 bases lying between them. CDR1 is MDHEN and CDR2 is SYDVKM in the germline V gene. The DNA of the CDR3 is TGTGCCAGCAGCAAAACAGGGCCCCCAGAAGCTTTCTTT. It yields the protein CASSKTGPPEAFF.

In nucleotides, the CDR3 is TGCTACGGACGAGCGGAGCCTGAAGCTTTCTTT. Its protein product is CYGRAEPEAFF. This sequence joins TRBV20-1 and TRBJ1-1; D is undetermined. This CDR3 region has 11 residues. CDR1 is DFQATT, CDR2 SNEGSKA, per germline (reference sequence).

The CDR3 region is CASSLISGSSYEQYF. CDR3 DNA: TGTGCCAGCAGCTTAATCAGCGGTAGCTCCTACGAGCAGTACTTC. The chain carries TRBV7-3 and TRBJ2-7; D is possibly TRBD2 (5 bases). This CDR3 region has 15 residues. V was cut by 1 base and J by 0 bases, with 10 bases left in between. Germline loops: CDR1 SGHTA, CDR2 FQGTGA.

This clone was seen a single time. The chain recombines TRBV7-8 with TRBJ1-3; D not resolved. The CDR3 runs to 17 residues. Trimming took off 4 bases at V and 2 bases at J, with 18 bases between the two ends. Germline V gene data show CDR1 as SGHVS and CDR2 as FQNEAQ. The CDR3 DNA reads TGTGCCAGCAGCTCCTTGGGAAGGGTAGCGGCTGGAAACACCATATATTTT. Protein sequence: CASSSLGRVAAGNTIYF. The whole variable domain, remainder taken from reference TRBV7-8 and TRBJ1-3, is GAGVSQSPRYKVAKRGQDVALRCDPISGHVSLFWYQQALGQGPEFLTYFQNEAQLDKSGLPSDRFFAERPEGSVSTLKIQRTQQEDSAVYLCASSSLGRVAAGNTIYFGEGSWLTVV.

In this sample, this clone turned up a few times. Other DNA variants within this sample encode the same CDR3. The chain carries TRBV10-3 and TRBJ1-3; 10 nucleotides agree with TRBD1. CDR3 size: 20 residues. The germline V gene encodes CDR1 ENHRY and CDR2 SYGVKD. V gave up 0 bases and J gave up 0 bases; unmatched junction bases: 11. This CDR3 is CAISESSDRGTHSSGNTIYF. DNA of the CDR3: TGTGCCATCAGTGAGTCTTCGGACAGGGGGACGCACTCCTCTGGAAACACCATATATTTT.

This clone was observed once. The J gene is TRBJ1-1, the V gene TRBV28; D remains ambiguous. V was clipped by 6 bases and J by 8 bases, with 10 bases between them. This CDR3 contains 11 residues. CDR1 and CDR2 (germline): MDHEN, SYDVKM. The CDR3 coding sequence is TGTGCCAGCAGCCCGCGTCTAGAAGCTTTCTTT. It specifies CASSPRLEAFF. Using reference TRBV28 and TRBJ1-1 for the parts outside the CDR3, the full variable domain is DVKVTQSSRYLVKRTGEKVFLECVQDMDHENMFWYRQDPGLGLRLIYFSYDVKMKEKGDIPEGYSVSREKKERFSLILESASTNQTSMYLCASSPRLEAFFGQGTRLTVV.